The 25 T cell receptor beta chains listed next were all sequenced from one sample in a study of blood T cell repertoires in COVID-19. TCRdb keeps only in-frame clones here, not all; method: immunoSEQ multiplex PCR. The table records over 110,000 clones, 75% to 90% of them present only once. Specimen: PBMCs or T cells enriched from blood (not recorded which). Every receptor here comes from a man between 50 and 59 years old in a cohort exposed to, infected with or recovered from COVID-19 (not recorded which).

The chain is built from TRBV27 and TRBJ2-2; D may be TRBD2 (6 bases). The CDR3 is 13 amino acids. V lost 2 bases and J 11 bases, leaving 12 bases between the germline ends. Germline-derived CDR1 and CDR2 are MNHEY and SMNVEV (reference sequence). CDR3 sequence: CASSLGTSDELFF. The DNA of the CDR3 is TGTGCCAGCAGTTTAGGGACTTCCGATGAGCTGTTTTTT.

This clone was observed once. The V gene is TRBV6-5, the J gene TRBJ2-7; D gene unclear. Germline CDR1 is MNHEY and CDR2 is SVGAGI. The CDR3 covers 11 residues. V lost 6 bases and J 2 bases, leaving 5 bases between the germline ends. CDR3 in amino acids: CASRAPYEQYF. CDR3 nucleotide sequence: TGTGCCAGCAGGGCCCCCTACGAGCAGTACTTC.

The genes are TRBV10-3 and TRBJ2-2; 9 bases align to TRBD1. The V gene end was trimmed by 6 bases and the J gene end by 1 base; junction bases not matched to a gene: 6. There are 16 residues in the CDR3. From germline, CDR1 is ENHRY and CDR2 SYGVKD. This chain's CDR3 is CAISSQGARNTGELFF. The CDR3, as DNA: TGTGCCATCAGCTCACAGGGGGCGAGGAACACCGGGGAGCTGTTTTTT.

The CDR3 DNA is TGTGCCAGCTGCTCGGGGGGAGGGACCCAGTACTTC. Translating gives CASCSGGGTQYF. The chain carries TRBV7-2 and TRBJ2-5, with TRBD2 identical over 7 bases. The germline V gene encodes CDR1 SGHTA and CDR2 FQGNSA. Trimming removed 8 bases from V and 7 bases from J; junction bases left unmatched: 7. The CDR3 is 12 residues long. Full variable domain (rest looked up from reference TRBV7-2 and TRBJ2-5): GAGVSQSPSNKVTEKGKDVELRCDPISGHTALYWYRQSLGQGLEFLIYFQGNSAPDKSGLPSDRFSAERTGGSVSTLTIQRTQQEDSAVYLCASCSGGGTQYFGPGTRLLVL.

This chain joins TRBV12-5 and TRBJ2-3; TRBD2 aligns across 8 bases. J was trimmed by 0 bases and V by 7 bases; bases with no gene match: 15. Germline V CDR1 and CDR2: LGHNT, FRNRAP. The CDR3 runs to 18 residues. For the CDR3, the DNA is TGTGCTAGTGCGACGGGACTAGTTGAACGAACTAGCACAGATACGCAGTATTTT. Translated, it gives CASATGLVERTSTDTQYF. The full variable domain, with the rest looked up from reference TRBV12-5 and TRBJ2-3, is DARVTQTPRHKVTEMGQEVTMRCQPILGHNTVFWYRQTMMQGLELLAYFRNRAPLDDSGMPKDRFSAEMPDATLATLKIQPSEPRDSAVYFCASATGLVERTSTDTQYFGPGTRLTVL.

V gene TRBV29-1 combines with J gene TRBJ2-3; 9 bases agree with TRBD2. CDR1 is SQVTM and CDR2 is ANQGSEA in the germline V gene. The CDR3 runs to 15 residues. Unmatched junction bases numbered 9, after V lost 4 bases and J lost 4 bases. As DNA, the CDR3 is TGCAGCGTTGCCTTCTTAGCGGGAGTCGCAGATACGCAGTATTTT. Amino acid sequence: CSVAFLAGVADTQYF.

The chain links TRBV7-2 to TRBJ2-3; D is possibly TRBD1 (5 bases). Trimming stripped 8 bases from V and 2 bases from J, with 20 bases between. Germline V gives CDR1 SGHTA, CDR2 FQGNSA. The CDR3 has 16 amino acids. The CDR3 sequence is CASATQGIGNTDTQYF. The CDR3, as DNA: TGTGCCAGCGCTACTCAGGGAATTGGGAACACAGATACGCAGTATTTT.

The chain couples TRBV6-5 to TRBJ1-2; a weak D match, TRBD1 (5 bases). Germline CDR1 reads MNHEY; CDR2 reads SVGAGI. Trimming stripped 5 bases from V and 6 bases from J, with 13 bases between. The CDR3 covers 13 residues. The CDR3 region is CASSSQGVDGYTF. CDR3 bases: TGTGCCAGCAGTAGTCAGGGTGTTGATGGCTACACCTTC.

J is TRBJ2-7 and V is TRBV9; 10 bases fit TRBD2. In germline, CDR1 is SGDLS, CDR2 YYNGEE. The CDR3 contains 15 residues. The ends lost 3 bases at V and 2 bases at J; junction bases unmatched: 5. CDR3 protein: CASSAAGGTPYEQYF. The CDR3 DNA follows: TGTGCCAGCAGCGCAGCGGGAGGGACTCCCTACGAGCAGTACTTC.

This clone was observed a few times. The chain recombines TRBV18 with TRBJ1-2; the D is unclear. V lost 2 bases, J lost 2 bases, and 9 bases lay in between. The germline V gene has CDR1 KGHSH and CDR2 LQKENI. The CDR3 covers 14 residues. The CDR3 DNA follows: TGTGCCAGCTCACCATCACGGTCGAACTATGGCTACACCTTC. Protein: CASSPSRSNYGYTF.

The rearrangement links TRBV5-5 to TRBJ2-1, with TRBD2 matching 7 bases. Losses at the gene ends were 4 bases for V and 7 bases for J; bases not matched to a gene: 14. CDR3 length: 16 amino acids. Germline CDR1 reads SGHKS; CDR2 reads YYEKEE (reference sequence). CDR3 nucleotides: TGTGCCAGCAGCACCTTACAGCGGGAACTTCTTAATGAGCAGTTCTTC. This gives the protein CASSTLQRELLNEQFF.

This clone was seen just once. The chain uses TRBV7-2 and TRBJ2-3; 7 nucleotides align to TRBD2. Germline CDR1 and CDR2: SGHTA and FQGNSA. V dropped 1 base and J dropped 4; count of bases not matched to a gene: 8. The CDR3 extends over 16 amino acids. The CDR3 reads CASSLVGEGYADTQYF. In nucleotides, the CDR3 is TGTGCCAGCAGCTTAGTGGGGGAGGGCTACGCAGATACGCAGTATTTT. The full variable domain, with the rest looked up from reference TRBV7-2 and TRBJ2-3, is GAGVSQSPSNKVTEKGKDVELRCDPISGHTALYWYRQSLGQGLEFLIYFQGNSAPDKSGLPSDRFSAERTGGSVSTLTIQRTQQEDSAVYLCASSLVGEGYADTQYFGPGTRLTVL.

The J gene is TRBJ1-1, the V gene TRBV12-3 or TRBV12-4; unclear D gene. This CDR3 is built from 11 residues. Between the trimmed V and J ends, which lost 6 bases and 7 bases, there was a span of 9 bases. The CDR3 loop is CASSLNGEAFF. CDR3 DNA sequence: TGTGCCAGCAGCCTGAACGGTGAAGCTTTCTTT.

The chain links TRBV7-6 to TRBJ1-2; maybe TRBD1 (6 bases). The CDR3 is 15 residues long. V was pared by 5 bases and J by 8 bases, with 21 bases between. The V gene's germline CDR1 is SGHVS and CDR2 FNYEAQ. CDR3 residues: CASSPPITGTEGYTF. In DNA, the CDR3 is TGTGCCAGCAGCCCTCCAATCACAGGGACGGAAGGCTACACCTTC.

The rearrangement joins TRBV10-2 to TRBJ1-1, with D tentatively TRBD1 (6 bases). Looked up from germline, CDR1 is WSHSY and CDR2 is SAAADI. The CDR3 has 15 amino acids. V lost 5 bases to trimming and J lost 2 bases, with 15 bases between them. The CDR3, as DNA: TGCGCCAGCAGTACAGAGGGGGACCCAAACACTGAAGCTTTCTTT. Its translation: CASSTEGDPNTEAFF.

The rearrangement joins TRBV10-3 to TRBJ1-6; 7 nucleotides align to TRBD1. The CDR3 spans 18 residues. Germline V lookup: CDR1 ENHRY, CDR2 SYGVKD. Losses at the gene ends were 3 bases for V and 7 bases for J; bases not matched to a gene: 15. The CDR3 protein is CAISDPYRGPDGNSPLHF. DNA of the CDR3: TGTGCCATCAGTGACCCCTACAGGGGACCCGATGGGAATTCACCCCTCCACTTT.

V and J are TRBV12-3 or TRBV12-4 and TRBJ2-2; perhaps TRBD2 as D (5 bases). The CDR3 is 12 residues long. Between the trimmed V and J ends, which lost 6 bases and 15 bases, there was a span of 17 bases. CDR3 coding DNA: TGTGCCAGCAGCCTAGCACCTTTGACGGTGTTTTTT. Translating gives CASSLAPLTVFF.

The CDR3 sequence: CASSSLRDEQFF. CDR3 nucleotides: TGTGCCAGCAGCTCGTTGCGCGATGAGCAGTTCTTC. The chain uses TRBV5-4 and TRBJ2-1, with unresolved D. Germline V CDR1 and CDR2: SGHNT, YYREEE (reference sequence). V shed 3 bases and J shed 8 bases, with 9 bases lying between them. The CDR3 is 12 amino acids. Filled out from reference TRBV5-4 and TRBJ2-1, the complete variable domain reads ETGVTQSPTHLIKTRGQQVTLRCSSQSGHNTVSWYQQALGQGPQFIFQYYREEENGRGNFPPRFSGLQFPNYSSELNVNALELDDSALYLCASSSLRDEQFFGPGTRLTVL.

J is TRBJ1-1 and V is TRBV10-2, with D hard to call. The CDR3 spans 12 residues. CDR1 and CDR2 from the germline V gene are WSHSY and SAAADI. The V end lost 8 bases, the J end lost 4 bases, and 11 bases lay between the germline ends. The chain's CDR3 is CASGHPGTEAFF. For the CDR3, the DNA is TGCGCCAGCGGCCATCCGGGCACTGAAGCTTTCTTT.

This chain connects TRBV6-5 to TRBJ1-4; D unresolved. There are 12 residues in the CDR3. The germline V and J ends were trimmed by 8 bases and 12 bases, with 16 bases remaining between them. The V gene's germline CDR1 is MNHEY and CDR2 SVGAGI. This chain's CDR3 is CASRPPIGELFF. In DNA, the CDR3 is TGTGCCAGCCGACCCCCCATCGGAGAACTGTTTTTT.

The genes are TRBV28 and TRBJ2-7, with TRBD1 matching over 10 bases. This CDR3 has 16 residues. From germline, CDR1 is MDHEN and CDR2 SYDVKM. The junction had 9 bases not matched to a gene; V was cut back by 6 bases and J by 1 base. The CDR3 reads CASSSPWGQGSYEQYF. The CDR3 DNA follows: TGTGCCAGCAGCTCGCCTTGGGGACAGGGGTCCTACGAGCAGTACTTC.

This clone was observed once. The J gene is TRBJ1-6, the V gene TRBV18; 9 bases fit TRBD1. CDR3 length equals 14 residues. CDR1 is KGHSH and CDR2 is LQKENI in the germline V gene. After removal of 4 bases from V and 8 bases from J, the junction contained 3 bases not matched to a gene. Written as DNA, the CDR3 is TGTGCCAGCTCACAGGGACAGGGCCATTCACCCCTCCACTTT. Translation gives CASSQGQGHSPLHF.

This clone was found once. The rearrangement uses TRBV18 and TRBJ2-2, with TRBD2 as a possible D gene (6 bases). Germline values: CDR1 KGHSH, CDR2 LQKENI. Deletions cut 0 bases from V and 5 bases from J, with 7 bases between. The CDR3 is made up of 14 amino acids. The CDR3 loop reads CASSPPGGTGELFF. In nucleotides, the CDR3 is TGTGCCAGCTCACCACCCGGAGGGACCGGGGAGCTGTTTTTT. The whole variable domain, remainder taken from reference TRBV18 and TRBJ2-2, is NAGVMQNPRHLVRRRGQEARLRCSPMKGHSHVYWYRQLPEEGLKFMVYLQKENIIDESGMPKERFSAEFPKEGPSILRIQQVVRGDSAAYFCASSPPGGTGELFFGEGSRLTVL.

Here the CDR3 reads CASSVEQGGDTQYF. The CDR3, as DNA: TGTGCCAGCAGCGTAGAACAGGGCGGCGATACGCAGTATTTT. This sequence joins TRBV9 and TRBJ2-3; D possibly corresponds to TRBD1 (6 bases). CDR1 is SGDLS and CDR2 is YYNGEE in the germline V gene. The CDR3 sequence is 14 residues long. Trimming shortened V by 0 bases and J by 6 bases, and 11 bases separated the two germline ends.

The CDR3 sequence is CASSLRGSSHEQFF. CDR3 nucleotides: TGTGCCAGCAGTTTGCGGGGTAGCTCTCATGAGCAGTTCTTC. J is TRBJ2-1 and V is TRBV27; D is possibly TRBD2 (6 bases). The V gene lost 3 bases and the J gene lost 8 bases, with 14 bases spanning the gap. The CDR3 extends over 14 amino acids. CDR1 MNHEY and CDR2 SMNVEV come from the germline V gene (reference sequence).